This entry lists 2 T cell receptor beta chains sequenced from one sample in a study of shared clonotypes between healthy human individuals (dated by TCRdb to 2018 to 2021). Receptor amplification or capture employed the immunoSEQ multiplex PCR assay. In its TCRdb copy, this immuneACCESS table keeps in-frame sequences only and misses some clones. Where compared with another copy, unresolved V genes explain less than half of these, and the others have no known cause. A total of roughly 1,500,000 clones appear in this sample, just under 99% of them only once. The ten largest clones add up to roughly 0.35% of the sample. The sequencing input was naive CD4+ T cells sorted from blood. Per the publication, the cell subset or site label means: CD45RA+ positively selected. All receptors come from a man aged 30 to 45 in good health.

On this clone itself: The same CDR3 arises from other DNA sequences in this sample as well. This chain links TRBV18 with TRBJ2-3, with a tentative D call TRBD1 (5 bases). Trimming pared 3 bases from V and 6 bases from J, leaving 7 bases between. This CDR3 contains 12 residues. The germline CDR1 and CDR2 sequences are KGHSH and LQKENI. CDR3 sequence (DNA): TGTGCCAGCTCACCGCCAGGGGATACGCAGTATTTT. Translated: CASSPPGDTQYF.

As DNA, the CDR3 is TGTGCCAGCAGCTTAAGACTGGGGCAGCCCCAGCATTTT. It is translated as CASSLRLGQPQHF. The chain is built from TRBV5-8 and TRBJ1-5; the D is unclear. CDR3 size: 13 residues. Germline V CDR1 and CDR2: SGHTS, YDEGEE. Trimming removed 2 bases at V and 7 bases at J, with 10 bases between.